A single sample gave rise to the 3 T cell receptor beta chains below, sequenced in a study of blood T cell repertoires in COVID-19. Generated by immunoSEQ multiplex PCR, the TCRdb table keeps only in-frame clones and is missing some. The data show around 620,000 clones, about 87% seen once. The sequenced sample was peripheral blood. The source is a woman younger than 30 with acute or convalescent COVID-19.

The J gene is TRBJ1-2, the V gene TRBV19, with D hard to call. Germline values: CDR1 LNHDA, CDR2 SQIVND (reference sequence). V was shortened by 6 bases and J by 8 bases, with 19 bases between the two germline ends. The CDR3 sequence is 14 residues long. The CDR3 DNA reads TGTGCCAGTAGGACTCTGAAGCAGAATCGAGGCTACACCTTC. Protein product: CASRTLKQNRGYTF.

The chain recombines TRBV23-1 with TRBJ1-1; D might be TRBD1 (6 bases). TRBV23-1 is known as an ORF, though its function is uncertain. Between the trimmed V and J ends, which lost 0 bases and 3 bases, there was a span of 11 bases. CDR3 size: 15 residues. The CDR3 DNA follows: TGCGCCAGCAGTCAATCGTCAGGGGCGGACACTGAAGCTTTCTTT. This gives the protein CASSQSSGADTEAFF.

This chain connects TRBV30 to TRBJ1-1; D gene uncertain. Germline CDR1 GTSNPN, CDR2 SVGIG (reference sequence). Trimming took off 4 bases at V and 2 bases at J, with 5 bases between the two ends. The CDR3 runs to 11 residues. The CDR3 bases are TGTGCCTGGACTTTTAACACTGAAGCTTTCTTT. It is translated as CAWTFNTEAFF.